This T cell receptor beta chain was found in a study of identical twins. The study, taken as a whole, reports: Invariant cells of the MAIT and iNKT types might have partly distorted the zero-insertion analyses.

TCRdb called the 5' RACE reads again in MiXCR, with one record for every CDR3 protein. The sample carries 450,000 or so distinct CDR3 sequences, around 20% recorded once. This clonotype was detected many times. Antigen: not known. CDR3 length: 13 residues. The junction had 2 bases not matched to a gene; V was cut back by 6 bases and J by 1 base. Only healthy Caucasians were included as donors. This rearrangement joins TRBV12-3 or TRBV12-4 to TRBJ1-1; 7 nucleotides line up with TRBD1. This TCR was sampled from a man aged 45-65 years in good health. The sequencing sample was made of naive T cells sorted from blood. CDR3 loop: CASSTGANTEAFF. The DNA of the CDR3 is TGTGCCAGCAGCACAGGGGCGAACACTGAAGCTTTCTTT.